This is a list of T cell receptor beta chains from one sample in a study of a mutant IDH1 vaccine in newly diagnosed glioma. The assay was immunoSEQ multiplex PCR, and TCRdb's table has in-frame clones only and misses some. The table records some 90,000 clones, approximately 80% of them present only once. This specimen consisted of PBMCs, obtained from a glioma patient treated with radiotherapy, temozolomide or both. The receptors originated from a middle-aged man with glioma. Some clones in this sample may be carry-over from other donors' samples. Each CDR3 is given with its conserved first and last residue. Each record gives: clone size, V gene, J gene, CDR3 protein. Rows may omit the clone size; those that give it use once, few, many or a size class.

.,TRBV5-1,TRBJ2-7,CASSVGFTMGYEQYF
.,TRBV9,TRBJ2-1,CASSDTGGSYNEQFF
.,TRBV7-8,TRBJ2-7,CASSPDPTYEQYF
.,TRBV5-6,TRBJ2-7,CASSQTQGSYEQYF
once,TRBV6-5,TRBJ2-7,CASSYSSRFYEQYF
few,TRBV2,TRBJ1-6,CASSENRVGSYNSPLHF
once,TRBV11-1,TRBJ2-5,CASSWGGEETQYF
.,TRBV5-1,TRBJ2-2,CASSRTSAGELFF
.,TRBV6-5,TRBJ2-5,CASSYSGRGGLETQYF
.,TRBV5-6,TRBJ2-7,CASSLQGRGEQYF
.,TRBV5-1,TRBJ1-2,CASSLEGYGYTF
.,TRBV6-6,TRBJ1-1,CASRRTGYYTEAFF
.,TRBV2,TRBJ1-5,CASTRDGYNQPQHF
.,TRBV30,TRBJ1-6,CAWKPWAGENSPLHF
.,TRBV11-2,TRBJ1-2,CASKMQAGDGYTF
.,TRBV7-8,TRBJ1-5,CASSLSRGRNQPQHF
.,TRBV6-6,TRBJ2-3,CASSQEGLASTDTQYF
.,TRBV25-1,TRBJ1-2,CASTGTVSYGYTF
once,TRBV7-9,TRBJ2-7,CASTPDATYEQYF
.,TRBV5-1,TRBJ2-3,CASSSRVQGPSDTQYF
.,TRBV4-2,TRBJ2-3,CASSQGSTGSTDTQYF
.,TRBV6-6,TRBJ2-2,CASEENTGELFF
.,TRBV6-5,TRBJ1-1,CASSYGGVVHTEAFF
.,TRBV5-1,TRBJ1-4,CASSMTGTGLSGNEKLFF
.,TRBV4-1,TRBJ2-3,CASSQTSTSGGARTDTQYF
few,TRBV7-9,TRBJ1-2,CASSLGVAGSYGYTF
few,TRBV5-6,TRBJ2-6,CASSDTSSGANVLTF
.,TRBV5-1,TRBJ2-7,CASRLAGGTYEQYF
.,TRBV5-1,TRBJ1-1,CASSPGTGPNTEAFF
.,TRBV18,TRBJ2-5,CASSPGQGGETQYF
.,TRBV18,TRBJ1-3,CASSRRGQESSGNTIYF
once,TRBV6-5,TRBJ2-5,CASSYSDRPELETQYF
.,TRBV2,TRBJ2-3,CASRYRTGGSQDTQYF
few,TRBV5-1,TRBJ2-3,CASSLTGSDTQYF
.,TRBV6-6,TRBJ2-5,CASSYGRGSQETQYF
.,TRBV2,TRBJ2-2,CASETGATRTGELFF
.,TRBV7-2,TRBJ2-1,CASGGADNEQFF
.,TRBV6-1,TRBJ1-4,CASSRQGHNEKLFF
.,TRBV6-5,TRBJ2-6,CASSYQTGANVLTF
.,TRBV14,TRBJ2-7,CASSQVEGRNEQYF
.,TRBV6-5,TRBJ2-5,CASSSPVIETQYF
.,TRBV6-1,TRBJ1-1,CASGHVPYGAFF
.,TRBV9,TRBJ2-2,CASSAPRDSGATGELFF
.,TRBV5-1,TRBJ2-3,CASSLGGQVTDTQYF
.,TRBV18,TRBJ2-5,CASSPQGTGKETQYF
.,TRBV7-8,TRBJ1-1,CASSWDGGLAEAFF
.,TRBV5-8,TRBJ1-2,CASSLWERGYTF
.,TRBV18,TRBJ2-3,CASSSLAGDTDTQYF
.,TRBV27,TRBJ1-2,CASTRSPIYGYTF
.,TRBV5-1,TRBJ2-7,CASSLSQESYEQYF
.,TRBV5-1,TRBJ1-2,CASSFSANYGYTF
.,TRBV30,TRBJ2-3,CAWTRGGGGDTQYF